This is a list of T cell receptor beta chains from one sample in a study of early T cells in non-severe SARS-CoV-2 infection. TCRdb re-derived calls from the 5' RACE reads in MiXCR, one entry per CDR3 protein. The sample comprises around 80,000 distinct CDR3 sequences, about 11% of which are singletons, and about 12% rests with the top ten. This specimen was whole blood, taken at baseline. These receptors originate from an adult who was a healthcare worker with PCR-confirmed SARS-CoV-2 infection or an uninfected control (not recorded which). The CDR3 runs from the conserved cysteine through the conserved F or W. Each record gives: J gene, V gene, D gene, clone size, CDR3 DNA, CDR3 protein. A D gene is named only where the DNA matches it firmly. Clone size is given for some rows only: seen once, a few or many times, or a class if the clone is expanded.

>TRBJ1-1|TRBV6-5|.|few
TGTGCCAGCAGTCGGGACGGCACCATTTGGACTTTCTTT
CASSRDGTIWTFF
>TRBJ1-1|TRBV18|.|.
TGTGCCAGCTCACCAGGGCAGGGGTTCTCTGAAGCTTTCTTT
CASSPGQGFSEAFF
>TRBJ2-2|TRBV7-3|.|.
TGTGCCAGCAGGAGAAGACAAAACACCGGGGAGCTGTTTTTT
CASRRRQNTGELFF
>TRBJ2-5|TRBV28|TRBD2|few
TGTGCCAGCACCCTCCAGCGGGGGGACTGGGGAACCCAGTACTTC
CASTLQRGDWGTQYF
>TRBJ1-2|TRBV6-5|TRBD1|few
TGTGCCAGCAGTTACTCAAGGACAGGTCAAGGCTACACCTTC
CASSYSRTGQGYTF
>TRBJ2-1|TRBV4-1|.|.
TGCGCCAGCAGCCAAGAAGGTAGATATGAGCAGTTCTTC
CASSQEGRYEQFF
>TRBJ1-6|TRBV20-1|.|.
TGCAGTGCTAGAGTTGCAGGAGCTACACATAATTCACCCCTCCACTTT
CSARVAGATHNSPLHF
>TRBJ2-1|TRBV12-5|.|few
TGCCGCCCTTCAGAACGGACAGAGAATGAGCAGTTCTTC
CRPSERTENEQFF
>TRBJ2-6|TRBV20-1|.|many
TGCAGTGCTAGTACGGACTCTGGGGCCAACGTCCTGACTTTC
CSASTDSGANVLTF
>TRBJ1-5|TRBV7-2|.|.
TGTGCCAGCAGCTTTCAGGGGAGACAGCCCCAGCATTTT
CASSFQGRQPQHF
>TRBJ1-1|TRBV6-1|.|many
TGTGCCAGCAGTGAAGGAGGGAACACTGAAGCTTTCTTT
CASSEGGNTEAFF
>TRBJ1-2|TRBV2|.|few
TGTGCCAGCAGGGACACTTTAAGGCATGGCTACACCTTC
CASRDTLRHGYTF
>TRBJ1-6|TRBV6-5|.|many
TGTGCCAGCAGTTGTCCCCCCCCCTGTCCCCTCCACTTT
CASSCPPPCPLHF
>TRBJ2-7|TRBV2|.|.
TGTGCCATACTCCTCCCCGATACCTACGAGCAGTACTTC
CAILLPDTYEQYF
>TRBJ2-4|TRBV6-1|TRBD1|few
TGTGCCAGCAGTGAAGTCCCCGGGACAGTGGGTTTTCAGTACTTC
CASSEVPGTVGFQYF
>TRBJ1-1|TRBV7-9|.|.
TGTGCCAGCAGCCCCCCCTCCCAGATCATGAACACTGAAGCTTTCTTT
CASSPPSQIMNTEAFF
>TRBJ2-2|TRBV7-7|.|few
TGTGCCAGCAGCCCCGACAGGAGGAACACCGGGGAGCTGTTTTTT
CASSPDRRNTGELFF